These 12 T cell receptor beta chains were all obtained from the same sample, sequenced in a study of T cell changes during pregnancy in multiple sclerosis. Assay used: immunoSEQ multiplex PCR; TCRdb lists only in-frame clones, some missing. The sample contains tens of thousands of clones, roughly 91% of which appear only once. The specimen comprised peripheral blood, sampled in the third trimester of pregnancy. These TCRs come from a female donor in good health, enrolled as a control in a pregnancy study.

This sequence joins TRBV7-9 and TRBJ2-7; 10 nucleotides match TRBD1. Trimming cost V 1 base and J 5 bases; bases outside gene matches: 2. Germline CDR1 SEHNR, CDR2 FQNEAQ (reference sequence). The CDR3 is made up of 14 amino acids. CDR3 loop: CASSLVGTGDEQYF. The CDR3 bases are TGTGCCAGCAGCTTAGTCGGGACAGGGGACGAGCAGTACTTC.

The V call is TRBV4-1, the J call TRBJ1-5; TRBD1 might be the D (6 bases). Trimming took 4 bases from V and 5 from J, leaving 12 bases between them. CDR3 size: 14 residues. In germline, CDR1 is MGHRA, CDR2 YSYEKL. This CDR3 is CASSPGGADQPQHF. In DNA, the CDR3 is TGCGCCAGCAGCCCTGGGGGGGCAGATCAGCCCCAGCATTTT.

The V call is TRBV7-9, the J call TRBJ2-3; 7 bases align to TRBD2. CDR1 is SEHNR and CDR2 is FQNEAQ in the germline V gene (reference sequence). The CDR3 loop spans 16 amino acids. J lost 0 bases, V lost 5 bases, and 8 bases had no gene match. The CDR3 nucleotides are TGTGCCAGCAGCCCGCGACTAGCCGAGAGCACAGATACGCAGTATTTT. Translated: CASSPRLAESTDTQYF. Based on the CDR3 plus reference TRBV7-9 and TRBJ2-3, the full variable domain is DTGVSQNPRHKITKRGQNVTFRCDPISEHNRLYWYRQTLGQGPEFLTYFQNEAQLEKSRLLSDRFSAERPKGSFSTLEIQRTEQGDSAMYLCASSPRLAESTDTQYFGPGTRLTVL.

This chain joins TRBV2 and TRBJ1-4; tentatively, D is TRBD1 (6 bases). The CDR3 sequence is 14 residues long. Germline assignment: CDR1 SNHLY and CDR2 FYNNEI. V gave up 6 bases and J gave up 8 bases, with 16 bases separating them. CDR3 nucleotides: TGTGCCAGCAGCGGGGGGCGGCCGGGGGAAAAACTGTTTTTT. It encodes CASSGGRPGEKLFF.

This chain connects TRBV5-4 to TRBJ2-2; 8 bases line up with TRBD2. The V segment lost 0 bases and the J segment 0 bases; nucleotides outside the gene matches: 10. The CDR3 is made up of 19 amino acids. Germline V gene sequence: CDR1 SGHNT, CDR2 YYREEE (reference sequence). The CDR3 nucleotides read TGTGCCAGCAGCTTGGCCGCGAGACTAGCGTTCGCGAACACCGGGGAGCTGTTTTTT. Its translation is CASSLAARLAFANTGELFF.

The V call is TRBV7-2, the J call TRBJ1-3; D remains unclear. The CDR3 consists of 17 residues. CDR1 is SGHTA, CDR2 FQGNSA, per germline. V dropped 1 base and J dropped 0 bases, with 13 bases sitting between them. CDR3 DNA sequence: TGTGCCAGCAGCTTAGTCGCGGTCGGAAGCTCTGGAAACACCATATATTTT. Protein: CASSLVAVGSSGNTIYF. Together with reference TRBV7-2 and TRBJ1-3, the CDR3 gives the full variable domain: GAGVSQSPSNKVTEKGKDVELRCDPISGHTALYWYRQSLGQGLEFLIYFQGNSAPDKSGLPSDRFSAERTGGSVSTLTIQRTQQEDSAVYLCASSLVAVGSSGNTIYFGEGSWLTVV.

The chain is built from TRBV19 and TRBJ1-5, with 8 bases identical to TRBD1. In germline, CDR1 is LNHDA, CDR2 SQIVND (reference sequence). The CDR3 loop spans 15 amino acids. The V gene end was trimmed by 2 bases and the J gene end by 7 bases; junction bases not matched to a gene: 7. Written as DNA, the CDR3 is TGTGCCAGTAGTATAAGGGGGACAGGTAGCCAGCCCCAGCATTTT. This encodes CASSIRGTGSQPQHF.

V and J are TRBV28 and TRBJ2-1, with D possibly TRBD2 on 7 matching bases. This CDR3 has 15 residues. Germline CDR1 reads MDHEN; CDR2 reads SYDVKM. The germline V and J ends were trimmed by 5 bases and 8 bases, with 19 bases remaining between them. CDR3 nucleotide sequence: TGTGCCAGCAGTGCCCGGAACAGGGCGGGGGATGAGCAGTTCTTC. Amino acid sequence: CASSARNRAGDEQFF. The complete variable domain, with remaining parts taken from reference TRBV28 and TRBJ2-1, reads DVKVTQSSRYLVKRTGEKVFLECVQDMDHENMFWYRQDPGLGLRLIYFSYDVKMKEKGDIPEGYSVSREKKERFSLILESASTNQTSMYLCASSARNRAGDEQFFGPGTRLTVL.

The V gene is TRBV9, the J gene TRBJ2-5; 9 nucleotides align to TRBD2. The V gene end was trimmed by 4 bases and the J gene end by 7 bases; junction bases not matched to a gene: 17. The CDR3 is 17 amino acids. Germline V gene sequence: CDR1 SGDLS, CDR2 YYNGEE. CDR3 in amino acids: CASSSGPSGGSQGTQYF. The CDR3 bases are TGTGCCAGCAGCTCGGGCCCCAGCGGGGGGTCCCAGGGGACCCAGTACTTC.

This sequence joins TRBV4-2 and TRBJ2-1; 13 positions agree with TRBD2. Germline CDR1 reads LGHNA; CDR2 reads YNFKEQ. V shed 1 base, J shed 7 bases, and the junction held 1 base outside the gene matches. This CDR3 comprises 15 residues. The CDR3 region is CASSQGTSGGNEQFF. Written as DNA, the CDR3 is TGTGCCAGCAGCCAAGGGACTAGCGGGGGAAATGAGCAGTTCTTC.

The J gene is TRBJ2-1, the V gene TRBV5-4; 13 bases fit TRBD2. Losses at the gene ends were 4 bases for V and 1 base for J; bases not matched to a gene: 11. The CDR3 has 19 amino acids. In germline, CDR1 is SGHNT, CDR2 YYREEE (reference sequence). The CDR3 is CASSPPGLAGQGSYNEQFF. The CDR3, as DNA: TGTGCCAGCAGCCCCCCGGGACTAGCGGGACAGGGTTCCTACAATGAGCAGTTCTTC.

This clone was recorded once. The CDR3 nucleotides read TGTGCCAGTAGTATCTGGTCCGAAACTAACCCTTACCTATACAATGAGCAGTTCTTC. As protein: CASSIWSETNPYLYNEQFF. This chain links TRBV19 with TRBJ2-1, with D hard to call. The CDR3 loop spans 19 amino acids. V was shortened by 3 bases and J by 4 bases, with 25 bases between the two germline ends. Germline V lookup: CDR1 LNHDA, CDR2 SQIVND (reference sequence).